Here is one T cell receptor (beta chain) with its context. What this receptor recognizes is not known. It has no much larger one-base neighbor in the sample; base qualities were not kept. The time point label for this specimen denotes: after dendritic cell vaccination, including at tumor progression/relapse. Patients were selected on the basis of adequate residual fresh-frozen tumor tissue and more than two years of available survival data. Molecular status otherwise varied across the glioblastoma patients, but none of them carried an isocitrate dehydrogenase mutation. PBMC were collected before vaccination, two weeks after the third vaccination, and at tumor progression if progression occurred. Genomic DNA was extracted with the Qiagen DNeasy Blood extraction Kit. Using the immunoSEQ assay, TCRB CDR3 regions were amplified from 2 micrograms of genomic DNA, or from all available DNA when less than that was on hand. Multiplex PCR used 60 forward primers for TCR V beta segments and 13 reverse primers for J beta segments. Synthetic control templates were spiked into each sample at limiting dilution to estimate reads per starting template. Sequencing produced 87 bp reads on the Illumina HiSeq System. In the authors' own workflow: To remove PCR and sequencing errors, closely related sequences were merged with a nearest neighbor algorithm. TCR overlap was measured as the percentage of unique tumor TCR beta sequences also present in the same patient's peripheral blood. Here the immuneACCESS table is served through TCRdb, limited to in-frame sequences with V and J called. Missing clones are a known gap in these copies; in checked studies unresolved V genes cover under half, and the rest lacks a known reason. That table supplies the V and J calls and clone size; D and trimming were determined from the DNA. Across this sample there are roughly 60,000 clones, with just under 85% seen only once. Approximately 15% of the sample is held by the ten biggest clonotypes.

The germline V gene gives CDR1 as SGHRS and CDR2 as YFSETQ. The cysteine opens and the phenylalanine closes a CDR3 of 15 amino acids. Of the read, only the CDR3 DNA is kept; its 45 bases are in frame from base 1. V is pruned by 0 bases and J by 10 bases, leaving 7 bases of the junction without a gene match. The record originates from a study of glioma-infiltrating T cells after dendritic cell vaccination listed by TCRdb under 2016. About the investigation overall: The cohort comprised roughly 15 glioblastoma patients from Phase I and II dendritic cell vaccination trials, 9 newly diagnosed and 6 with recurrent disease. Deep sequencing of TCR beta CDR3 regions was used to quantify tumor-infiltrating lymphocyte content and compare tumor and blood repertoires in dendritic cell-vaccinated glioblastoma patients. Each patient was given three intradermal dendritic cell vaccine injections, spaced two weeks apart, in the arm below the axilla. Survival after dendritic cell vaccination was correlated with TCR sequencing metrics, such as TIL content and the overlap between tumor and blood repertoires. Between the early 2000s and the early 2010s, patients were given autologous tumor lysate-pulsed dendritic cell vaccination. The vaccine was prepared from monocyte-derived dendritic cells that were cultured for under 8 days with IL-4 and GM-CSF and then pulsed overnight with autologous tumor lysate.

Overall results and qualifications from the work: The cohort was small and heterogeneous, only a few patients had full blood and tumor sets, and even fewer had initial-recurrent tumor pairs. No direct relationship between TCR clonality and survival was found, suggesting a diverse polyclonal response may matter. After dendritic cell vaccination, a higher estimated pretreatment TIL content predicted longer time to progression and longer overall survival. The TCR overlap response model with three groups was called speculative and said to need prospective validation.

Recombination joined TRBV5-1 with TRBJ2-1; a stretch of 10 junction bases matches TRBD1. Sequencing used blood, obtained after dendritic cell vaccination. The clonotype comes from a human donor with glioblastoma. CDR3 protein: CASSLGQGAAGEQFF. The DNA sequence is given as TGCGCCAGCAGCTTGGGACAGGGGGCTGCAGGGGAGCAGTTCTTC.